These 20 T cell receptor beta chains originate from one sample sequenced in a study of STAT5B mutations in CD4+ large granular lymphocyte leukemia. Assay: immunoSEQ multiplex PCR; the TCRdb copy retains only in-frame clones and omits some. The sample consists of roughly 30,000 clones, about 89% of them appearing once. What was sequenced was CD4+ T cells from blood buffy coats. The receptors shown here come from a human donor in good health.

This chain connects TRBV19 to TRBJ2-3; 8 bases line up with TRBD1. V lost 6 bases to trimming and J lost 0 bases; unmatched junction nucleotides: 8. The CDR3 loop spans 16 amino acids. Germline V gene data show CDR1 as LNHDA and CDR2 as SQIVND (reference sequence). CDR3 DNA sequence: TGTGCCAGTAGGGGGACAGGACTAACTAGCACAGATACGCAGTATTTT. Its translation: CASRGTGLTSTDTQYF.

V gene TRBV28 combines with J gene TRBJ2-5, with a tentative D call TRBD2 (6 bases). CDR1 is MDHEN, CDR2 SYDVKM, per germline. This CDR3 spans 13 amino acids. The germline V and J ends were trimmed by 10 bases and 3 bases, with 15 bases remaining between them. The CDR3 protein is CATTPGGKETQYF. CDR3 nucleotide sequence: TGTGCCACCACGCCGGGCGGGAAAGAGACCCAGTACTTC.

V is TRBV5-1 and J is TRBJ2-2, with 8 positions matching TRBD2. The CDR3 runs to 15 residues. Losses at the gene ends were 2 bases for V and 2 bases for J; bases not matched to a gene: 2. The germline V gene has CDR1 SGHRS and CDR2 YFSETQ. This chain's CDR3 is CASSFTSGNTGELFF. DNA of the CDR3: TGCGCCAGCAGCTTCACTAGCGGCAACACCGGGGAGCTGTTTTTT.

CDR3 nucleotides: TGCGCCAGCAGCTGGAGGGGGGGGCTCAAGCAGTTCTTC. Protein sequence: CASSWRGGLKQFF. The chain uses TRBV5-1 and TRBJ2-1; tentative D call: TRBD2 (7 bases). This CDR3 region has 13 residues. V lost 3 bases and J lost 11, with 15 bases in between. Germline CDR1 SGHRS, CDR2 YFSETQ. Using reference TRBV5-1 and TRBJ2-1 for the parts outside the CDR3, the full variable domain is KAGVTQTPRYLIKTRGQQVTLSCSPISGHRSVSWYQQTPGQGLQFLFEYFSETQRNKGNFPGRFSGRQFSNSRSEMNVSTLELGDSALYLCASSWRGGLKQFFGPGTRLTVL.

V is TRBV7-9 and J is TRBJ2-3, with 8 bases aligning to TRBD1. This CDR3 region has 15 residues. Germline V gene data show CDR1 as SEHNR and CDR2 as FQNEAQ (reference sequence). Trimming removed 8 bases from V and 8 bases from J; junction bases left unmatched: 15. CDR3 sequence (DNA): TGTGCCAGCCTGAAGACAGGGGCCCTAGAGGGTACGCAGTATTTT. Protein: CASLKTGALEGTQYF.

The CDR3 region is CASSLNGVNEQFF. The CDR3 DNA sequence: TGTGCCAGCAGTCTAAACGGCGTCAATGAGCAGTTCTTC. The gene calls are TRBV7-6 and TRBJ2-1; D unresolved. Germline V CDR1 and CDR2: SGHVS, FNYEAQ. V lost 6 bases and J 6 bases, leaving 12 bases between the germline ends. The CDR3 is 13 residues long. The full variable domain, completed using reference TRBV7-6 and TRBJ2-1, is GAGVSQSPRYKVTKRGQDVALRCDPISGHVSLYWYRQALGQGPEFLTYFNYEAQQDKSGLPNDRFSAERPEGSISTLTIQRTEQRDSAMYRCASSLNGVNEQFFGPGTRLTVL.

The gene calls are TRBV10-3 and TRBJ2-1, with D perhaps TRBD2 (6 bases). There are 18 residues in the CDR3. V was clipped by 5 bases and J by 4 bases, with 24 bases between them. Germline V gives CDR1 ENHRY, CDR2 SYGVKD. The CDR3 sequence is CAISPASGRSEVYNEQFF. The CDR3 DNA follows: TGTGCCATCAGTCCCGCTTCCGGGAGATCCGAAGTATACAATGAGCAGTTCTTC.

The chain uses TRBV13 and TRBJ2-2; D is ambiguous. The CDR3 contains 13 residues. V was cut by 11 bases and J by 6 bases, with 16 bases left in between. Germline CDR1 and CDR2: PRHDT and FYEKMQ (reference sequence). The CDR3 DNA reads TGTGCCGGCCGAAGAGAAGAGGCCGGGGAGCTGTTTTTT. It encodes CAGRREEAGELFF.

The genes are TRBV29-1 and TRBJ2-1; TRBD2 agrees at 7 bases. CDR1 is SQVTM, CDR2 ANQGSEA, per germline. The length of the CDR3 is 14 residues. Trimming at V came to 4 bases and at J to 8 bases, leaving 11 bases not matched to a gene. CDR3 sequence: CSVGGGGPPHEQFF. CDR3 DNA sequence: TGCAGCGTTGGGGGGGGAGGGCCTCCACATGAGCAGTTCTTC.

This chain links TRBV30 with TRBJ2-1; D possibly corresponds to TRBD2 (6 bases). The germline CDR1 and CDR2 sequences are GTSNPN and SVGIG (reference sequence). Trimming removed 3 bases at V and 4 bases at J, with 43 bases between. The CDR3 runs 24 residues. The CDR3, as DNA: TGTGCCTGGAGGGGACTGCCGCTCGTCCTGGGTGCTGGACCCGAGTTGGGGGGATACAATGAGCAGTTCTTC. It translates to CAWRGLPLVLGAGPELGGYNEQFF.

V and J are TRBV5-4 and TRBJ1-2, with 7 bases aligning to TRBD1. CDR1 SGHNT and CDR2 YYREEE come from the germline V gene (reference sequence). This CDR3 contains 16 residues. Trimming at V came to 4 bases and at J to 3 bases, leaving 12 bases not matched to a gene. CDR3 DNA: TGTGCCAGCAGCAAGACAGACGGACAGGACTACTATGGCTACACCTTC. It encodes CASSKTDGQDYYGYTF.

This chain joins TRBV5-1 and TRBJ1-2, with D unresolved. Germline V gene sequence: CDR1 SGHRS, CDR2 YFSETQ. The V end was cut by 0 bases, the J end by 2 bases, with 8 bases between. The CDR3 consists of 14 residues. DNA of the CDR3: TGCGCCAGCAGCTTGGCGACGGAGAACTATGGCTACACCTTC. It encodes CASSLATENYGYTF.

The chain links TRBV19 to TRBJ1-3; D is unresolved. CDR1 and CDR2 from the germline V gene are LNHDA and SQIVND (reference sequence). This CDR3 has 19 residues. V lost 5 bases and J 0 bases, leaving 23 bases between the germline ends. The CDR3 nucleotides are TGTGCCAGTAGTGGACTCGTGGGCGTCCGAGCTTTCTCTGGAAACACCATATATTTT. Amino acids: CASSGLVGVRAFSGNTIYF.

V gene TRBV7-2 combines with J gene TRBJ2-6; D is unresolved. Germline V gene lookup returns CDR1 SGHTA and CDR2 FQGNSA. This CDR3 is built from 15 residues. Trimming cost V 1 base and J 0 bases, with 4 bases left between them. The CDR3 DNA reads TGTGCCAGCAGCTTAGACAGCTCTGGGGCCAACGTCCTGACTTTC. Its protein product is CASSLDSSGANVLTF.

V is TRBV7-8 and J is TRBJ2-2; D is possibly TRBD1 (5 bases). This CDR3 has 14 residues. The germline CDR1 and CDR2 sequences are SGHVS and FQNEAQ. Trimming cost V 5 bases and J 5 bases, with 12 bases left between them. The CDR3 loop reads CASSLRRTTGELFF. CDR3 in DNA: TGTGCCAGCAGCCTTAGAAGGACAACCGGGGAGCTGTTTTTT.

CDR3 in amino acids: CATSAADPYNEQFF. CDR3 bases: TGTGCCACCTCCGCGGCCGACCCCTACAATGAGCAGTTCTTC. The gene calls are TRBV10-3 and TRBJ2-1; D unresolved. The CDR3 is made up of 14 amino acids. The V gene's germline CDR1 is ENHRY and CDR2 SYGVKD. Trimming removed 10 bases at V and 2 bases at J, with 15 bases between.

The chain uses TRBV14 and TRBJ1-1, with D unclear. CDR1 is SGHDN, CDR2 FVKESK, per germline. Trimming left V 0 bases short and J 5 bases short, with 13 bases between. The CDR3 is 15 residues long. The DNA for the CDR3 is TGTGCCAGCAGCCAAGATTTCGGGTTAAGGACTGAAGCTTTCTTT. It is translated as CASSQDFGLRTEAFF.

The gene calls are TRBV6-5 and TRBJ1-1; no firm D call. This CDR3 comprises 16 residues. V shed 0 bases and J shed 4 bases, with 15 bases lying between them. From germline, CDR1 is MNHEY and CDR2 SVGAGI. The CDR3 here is CASSYSFAARGTEAFF. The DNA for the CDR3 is TGTGCCAGCAGTTACTCGTTTGCAGCCCGGGGCACTGAAGCTTTCTTT.

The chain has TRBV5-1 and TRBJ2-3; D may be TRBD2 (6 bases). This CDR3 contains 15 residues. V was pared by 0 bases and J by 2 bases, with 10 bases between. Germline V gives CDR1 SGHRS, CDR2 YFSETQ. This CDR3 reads CASSLAGTSTDTQYF. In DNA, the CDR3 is TGCGCCAGCAGCTTGGCCGGGACTTCCACAGATACGCAGTATTTT.

CDR3 sequence: CASRPGLAGRQFF. The CDR3 DNA follows: TGTGCCAGCAGGCCCGGACTAGCGGGTCGACAGTTCTTC. The rearrangement joins TRBV27 to TRBJ2-1, with 11 positions matching TRBD2. In germline, CDR1 is MNHEY, CDR2 SMNVEV (reference sequence). The CDR3 runs to 13 residues. Trimming took 6 bases from V and 13 from J; bases not matched to a gene: 8.